This T cell receptor (beta chain) was obtained from a study of T cell repertoires in aging, cancer and after chemotherapy. Notes on the study in general: Healthy donors lost TCR diversity with age mainly through richness, cancer patients through richness and evenness.

Germline V gene lookup returns CDR1 SGHTA and CDR2 FQGTGA. Trimming pared 3 bases from V and 4 bases from J, leaving 13 bases between. CDR3 length equals 16 residues. With respect to this clonotype: Its matching antigen is unknown.

A mixed TRB-A/B primer pool amplified rearranged TRB by multiplex touch-down PCR. Via MiXCR, TCRdb re-called the multiplex PCR reads, giving one row per CDR3 protein. The sample lists some 7,700 distinct CDR3 sequences; 50% to 55% were seen once. Amplification of TCR beta used genomic DNA extracted from peripheral blood. The TCR was taken from a human donor with a solid tumor. V is TRBV7-3 and J is TRBJ2-6, with D perhaps matching TRBD1 (5 bases). Sequences were obtained from blood. The DNA for the CDR3 is TGTGCCAGCAGCTTCCAAGGGGTCTCGGGGGCCAACGTCCTGACTTTC. This translates into CASSFQGVSGANVLTF.